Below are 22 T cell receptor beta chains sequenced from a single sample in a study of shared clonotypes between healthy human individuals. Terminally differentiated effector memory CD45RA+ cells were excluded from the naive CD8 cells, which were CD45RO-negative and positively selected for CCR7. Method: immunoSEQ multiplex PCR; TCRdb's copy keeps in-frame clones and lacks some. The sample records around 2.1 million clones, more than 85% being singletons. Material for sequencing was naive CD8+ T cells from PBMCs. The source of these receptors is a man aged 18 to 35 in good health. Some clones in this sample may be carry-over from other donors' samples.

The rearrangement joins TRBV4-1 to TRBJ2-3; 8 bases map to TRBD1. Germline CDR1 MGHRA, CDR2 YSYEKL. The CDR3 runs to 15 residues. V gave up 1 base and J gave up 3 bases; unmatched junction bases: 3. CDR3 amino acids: CASSQGDRGTDTQYF. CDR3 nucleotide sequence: TGCGCCAGCAGCCAAGGTGACAGGGGAACAGATACGCAGTATTTT.

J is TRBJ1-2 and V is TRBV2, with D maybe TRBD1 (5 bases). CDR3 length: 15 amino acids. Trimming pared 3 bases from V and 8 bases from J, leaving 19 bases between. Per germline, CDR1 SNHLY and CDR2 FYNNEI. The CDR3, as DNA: TGTGCCAGCAGTGAGGGGGGTAGGGGTATGAGAGGCTACACCTTC. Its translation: CASSEGGRGMRGYTF.

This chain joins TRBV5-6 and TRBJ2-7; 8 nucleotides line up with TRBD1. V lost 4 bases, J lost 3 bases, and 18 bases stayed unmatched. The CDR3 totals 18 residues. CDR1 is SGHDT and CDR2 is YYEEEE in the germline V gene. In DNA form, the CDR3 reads TGTGCCAGCAGCGACAGACAGGGGTTGTCAGGACAGCACTACGAGCAGTACTTC. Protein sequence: CASSDRQGLSGQHYEQYF.

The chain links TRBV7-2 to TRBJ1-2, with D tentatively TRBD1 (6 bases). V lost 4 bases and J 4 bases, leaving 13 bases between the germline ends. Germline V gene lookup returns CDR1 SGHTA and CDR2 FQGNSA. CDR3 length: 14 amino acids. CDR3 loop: CASSSPGTTYGYTF. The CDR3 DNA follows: TGTGCCAGCAGCTCCCCCGGGACAACCTATGGCTACACCTTC.

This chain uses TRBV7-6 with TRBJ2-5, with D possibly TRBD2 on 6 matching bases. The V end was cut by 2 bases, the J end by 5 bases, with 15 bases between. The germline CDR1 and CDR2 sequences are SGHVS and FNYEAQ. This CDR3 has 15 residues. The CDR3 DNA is TGTGCCAGCAGCTTATTCCGGGGGTCCAGGGAGACCCAGTACTTC. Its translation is CASSLFRGSRETQYF.

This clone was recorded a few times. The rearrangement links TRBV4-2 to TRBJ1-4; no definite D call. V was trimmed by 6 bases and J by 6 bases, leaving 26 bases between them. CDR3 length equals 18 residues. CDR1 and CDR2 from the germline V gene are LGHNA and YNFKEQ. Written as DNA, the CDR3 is TGTGCCAGCAGTGACTTTGGACCGTCGTACATCGGCCATGAAAAACTGTTTTTT. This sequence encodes CASSDFGPSYIGHEKLFF.

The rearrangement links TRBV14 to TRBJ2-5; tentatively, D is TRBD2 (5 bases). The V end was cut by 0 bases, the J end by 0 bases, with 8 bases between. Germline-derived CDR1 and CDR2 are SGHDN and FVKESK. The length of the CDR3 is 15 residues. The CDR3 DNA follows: TGTGCCAGCAGCCAAGATCGCGGGTACCAAGAGACCCAGTACTTC. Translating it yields CASSQDRGYQETQYF.

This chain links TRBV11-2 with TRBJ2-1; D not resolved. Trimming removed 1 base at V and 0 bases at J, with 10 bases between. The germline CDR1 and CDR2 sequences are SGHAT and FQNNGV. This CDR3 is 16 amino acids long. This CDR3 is CASSLGVLSSYNEQFF. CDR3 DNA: TGTGCCAGCAGCTTAGGTGTGCTAAGCTCCTACAATGAGCAGTTCTTC.

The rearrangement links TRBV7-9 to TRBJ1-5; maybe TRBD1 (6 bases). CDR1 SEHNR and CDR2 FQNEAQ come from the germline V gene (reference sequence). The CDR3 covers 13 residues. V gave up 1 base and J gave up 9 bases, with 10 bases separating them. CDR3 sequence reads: CASSLELQGPQHF. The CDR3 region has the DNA TGTGCCAGCAGCTTAGAACTACAGGGGCCCCAGCATTTT.

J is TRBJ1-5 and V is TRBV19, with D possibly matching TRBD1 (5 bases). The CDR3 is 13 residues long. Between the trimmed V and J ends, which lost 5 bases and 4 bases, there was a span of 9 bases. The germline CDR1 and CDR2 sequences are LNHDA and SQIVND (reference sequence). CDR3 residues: CASSPGTNQPQHF. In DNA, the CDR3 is TGTGCCAGTAGTCCAGGGACGAATCAGCCCCAGCATTTT.

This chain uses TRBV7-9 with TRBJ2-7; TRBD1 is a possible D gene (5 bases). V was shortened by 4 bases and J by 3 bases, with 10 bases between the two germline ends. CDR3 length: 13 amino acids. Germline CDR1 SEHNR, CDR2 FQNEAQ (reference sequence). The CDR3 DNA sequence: TGTGCCAGCAGCTCAGGGTATGGCTACGAGCAGTACTTC. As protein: CASSSGYGYEQYF.

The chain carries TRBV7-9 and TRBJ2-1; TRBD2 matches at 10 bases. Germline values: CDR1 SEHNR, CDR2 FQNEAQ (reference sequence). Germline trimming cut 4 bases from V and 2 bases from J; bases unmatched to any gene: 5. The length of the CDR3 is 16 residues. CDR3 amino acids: CASSWDSGGAYNEQFF. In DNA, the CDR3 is TGTGCCAGCAGCTGGGACAGCGGGGGGGCCTACAATGAGCAGTTCTTC.

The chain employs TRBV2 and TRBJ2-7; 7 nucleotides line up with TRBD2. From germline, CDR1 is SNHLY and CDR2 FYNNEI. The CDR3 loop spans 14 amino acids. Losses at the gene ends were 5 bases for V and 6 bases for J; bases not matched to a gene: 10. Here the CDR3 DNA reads TGTGCCAGCAGTTACGGTGGGCGGGAGAGCGAGCAGTACTTC. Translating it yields CASSYGGRESEQYF. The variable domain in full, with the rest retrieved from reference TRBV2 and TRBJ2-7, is EPEVTQTPSHQVTQMGQEVILRCVPISNHLYFYWYRQILGQKVEFLVSFYNNEISEKSEIFDDQFSVERPDGSNFTLKIRSTKLEDSAMYFCASSYGGRESEQYFGPGTRLTVT.

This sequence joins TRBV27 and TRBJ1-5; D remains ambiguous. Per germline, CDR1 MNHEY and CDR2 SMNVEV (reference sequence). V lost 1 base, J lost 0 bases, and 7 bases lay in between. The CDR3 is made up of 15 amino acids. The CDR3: CASSLLTGSNQPQHF. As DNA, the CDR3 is TGTGCCAGCAGTTTATTGACGGGTAGCAATCAGCCCCAGCATTTT.

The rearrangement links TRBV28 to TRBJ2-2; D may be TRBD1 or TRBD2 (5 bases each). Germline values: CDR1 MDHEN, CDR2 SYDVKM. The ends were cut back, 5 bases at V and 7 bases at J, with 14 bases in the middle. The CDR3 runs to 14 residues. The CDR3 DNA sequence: TGTGCCAGCAGTATCCGAGGGGCAATCGGGGAGCTGTTTTTT. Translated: CASSIRGAIGELFF. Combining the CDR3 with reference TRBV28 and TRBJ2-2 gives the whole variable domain DVKVTQSSRYLVKRTGEKVFLECVQDMDHENMFWYRQDPGLGLRLIYFSYDVKMKEKGDIPEGYSVSREKKERFSLILESASTNQTSMYLCASSIRGAIGELFFGEGSRLTVL.

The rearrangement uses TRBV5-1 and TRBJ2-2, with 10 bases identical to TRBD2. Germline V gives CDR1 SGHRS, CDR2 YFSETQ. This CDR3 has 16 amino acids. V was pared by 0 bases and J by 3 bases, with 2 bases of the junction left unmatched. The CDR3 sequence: CASSLGTSGYTGELFF. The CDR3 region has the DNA TGCGCCAGCAGCTTGGGGACTAGCGGATACACCGGGGAGCTGTTTTTT. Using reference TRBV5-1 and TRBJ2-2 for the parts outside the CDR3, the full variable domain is KAGVTQTPRYLIKTRGQQVTLSCSPISGHRSVSWYQQTPGQGLQFLFEYFSETQRNKGNFPGRFSGRQFSNSRSEMNVSTLELGDSALYLCASSLGTSGYTGELFFGEGSRLTVL.

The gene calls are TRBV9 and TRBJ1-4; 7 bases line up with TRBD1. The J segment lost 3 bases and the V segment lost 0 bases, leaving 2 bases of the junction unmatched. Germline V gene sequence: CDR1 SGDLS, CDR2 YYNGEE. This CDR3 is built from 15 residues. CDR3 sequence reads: CASSVGQGANEKLFF. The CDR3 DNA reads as TGTGCCAGCAGCGTAGGACAGGGCGCTAATGAAAAACTGTTTTTT. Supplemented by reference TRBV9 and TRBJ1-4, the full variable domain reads DSGVTQTPKHLITATGQRVTLRCSPRSGDLSVYWYQQSLDQGLQFLIQYYNGEERAKGNILERFSAQQFPDLHSELNLSSLELGDSALYFCASSVGQGANEKLFFGSGTQLSVL.

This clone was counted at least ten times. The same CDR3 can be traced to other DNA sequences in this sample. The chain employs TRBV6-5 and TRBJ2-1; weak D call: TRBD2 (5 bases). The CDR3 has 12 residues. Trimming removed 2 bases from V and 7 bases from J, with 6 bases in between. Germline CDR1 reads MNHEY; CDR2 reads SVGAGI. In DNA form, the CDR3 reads TGTGCCAGCAGTTACGCGGGTAATGAGCAGTTCTTC. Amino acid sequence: CASSYAGNEQFF.

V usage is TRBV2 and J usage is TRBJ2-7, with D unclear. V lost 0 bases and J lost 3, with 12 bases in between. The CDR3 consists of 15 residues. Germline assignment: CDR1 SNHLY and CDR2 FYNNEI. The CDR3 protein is CASSEAAAVYYEQYF. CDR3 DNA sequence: TGTGCCAGCAGTGAAGCGGCGGCGGTATACTACGAGCAGTACTTC.

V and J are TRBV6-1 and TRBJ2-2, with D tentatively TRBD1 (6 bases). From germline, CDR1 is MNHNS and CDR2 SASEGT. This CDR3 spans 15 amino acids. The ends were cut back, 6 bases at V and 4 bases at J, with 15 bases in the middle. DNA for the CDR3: TGTGCCAGCAGGTCCACCGGGACAAGCACCGGGGAGCTGTTTTTT. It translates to CASRSTGTSTGELFF.

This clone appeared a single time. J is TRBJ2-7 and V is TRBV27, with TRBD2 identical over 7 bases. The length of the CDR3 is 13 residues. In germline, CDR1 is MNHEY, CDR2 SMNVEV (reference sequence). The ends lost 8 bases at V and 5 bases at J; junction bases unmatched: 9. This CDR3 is CASQPMGLNEQYF. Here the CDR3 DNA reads TGTGCCAGCCAGCCTATGGGACTAAACGAGCAGTACTTC.

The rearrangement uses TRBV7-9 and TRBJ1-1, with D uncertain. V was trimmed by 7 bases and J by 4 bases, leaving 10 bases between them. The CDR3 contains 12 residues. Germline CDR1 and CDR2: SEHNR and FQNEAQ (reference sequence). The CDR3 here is CASTTRGTEAFF. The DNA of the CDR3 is TGTGCCAGCACAACTCGAGGCACTGAAGCTTTCTTT.